Listed below are T cell receptor beta chains from one sample, sequenced in a study of blood T cell repertoires in COVID-19. Clones were sequenced by immunoSEQ multiplex PCR, and TCRdb holds only the in-frame ones, with some missing. The sample holds over 300,000 clones, about 91% seen once. Sample: PBMCs or T cells enriched from blood (not recorded which). Source of these receptors: a woman in her thirties or forties who had recovered from COVID-19. CDR3s include the opening cysteine and the closing phenylalanine or tryptophan. Fields, in order: CDR3 protein, CDR3 DNA, clone size, D gene, V gene, CDR3 length, J gene. A D gene is named only where the DNA matches it firmly. Clone sizes are given selectively: once, few, many, or a class where the clone is expanded.

CASSLETSSEQYF | TGTGCCAGCAGCCTCGAGACTAGTAGCGAGCAGTACTTC | - | - | TRBV4-2 | 13 | TRBJ2-7
CASSLTGTGYTGELFF | TGTGCCAGCAGCCTCACAGGTACCGGCTACACCGGGGAGCTGTTTTTT | - | - | TRBV7-2 | 16 | TRBJ2-2
CASRQGAYEKLFF | TGTGCCAGTAGACAGGGGGCGTATGAAAAACTGTTTTTT | - | TRBD1 | TRBV6-5 | 13 | TRBJ1-4
CASSFSGIFTGELFF | TGTGCCAGCAGCTTTAGCGGGATATTTACCGGGGAGCTGTTTTTT | - | TRBD2 | TRBV9 | 15 | TRBJ2-2
CASTLTGTVEQYF | TGTGCCAGCACCTTAACCGGGACAGTCGAGCAGTACTTC | - | TRBD1 | TRBV28 | 13 | TRBJ2-7
CASSEYRGRDTQYF | TGTGCCAGCAGTGAATACAGGGGGAGAGATACGCAGTATTTT | - | TRBD1 | TRBV2 | 14 | TRBJ2-3
CASSDGGGSLRDGYTF | TGTGCCAGCAGTGACGGTGGCGGTTCCCTACGTGATGGCTACACCTTC | - | - | TRBV6-4 | 16 | TRBJ1-2
CASSPGVNSPLHF | TGTGCCAGCAGCCCGGGAGTTAATTCACCCCTCCACTTT | - | - | TRBV7-3 | 13 | TRBJ1-6
CACSSGANVLTF | TGTGCCTGTTCTTCTGGGGCCAACGTCCTGACTTTC | - | - | TRBV30 | 12 | TRBJ2-6
CASSSSGEETQYF | TGTGCCAGCAGCTCTAGCGGGGAAGAGACCCAGTACTTC | once | TRBD2 | TRBV7-2 | 13 | TRBJ2-5
CASRRTGRSYGYTF | TGTGCCAGCAGGAGGACAGGGAGGAGCTATGGCTACACCTTC | - | TRBD1 | TRBV27 | 14 | TRBJ1-2
CASSIKTANSFEKLFF | TGTGCCAGTAGTATTAAGACAGCCAATTCCTTTGAAAAACTGTTTTTT | - | - | TRBV19 | 16 | TRBJ1-4
CASSSTGTGSHEQYF | TGTGCCAGCAGCTCCACCGGGACAGGGAGCCACGAGCAGTACTTC | - | TRBD1 | TRBV13 | 15 | TRBJ2-7
CASSESDRGRGNTIYF | TGCGCCAGCAGTGAGTCTGACAGGGGCCGTGGAAACACCATATATTTT | - | TRBD1 | TRBV10-1 | 16 | TRBJ1-3
CASREAGGEETQYF | TGTGCCAGCAGAGAAGCGGGGGGGGAAGAGACCCAGTACTTC | - | TRBD2 | TRBV5-4 | 14 | TRBJ2-5
CSVEDLLGGIYGYTF | TGCAGCGTTGAAGATCTTTTGGGAGGGATCTATGGCTACACCTTC | - | - | TRBV29-1 | 15 | TRBJ1-2
CATSGQTNTEAFF | TGTGCCACCTCGGGACAAACGAACACTGAAGCTTTCTTT | - | - | TRBV19 | 13 | TRBJ1-1
CASSPRVGEPAYEQYF | TGTGCCAGTAGTCCACGAGTGGGAGAGCCTGCCTACGAGCAGTACTTC | once | - | TRBV19 | 16 | TRBJ2-7
CASSTRGEGTEAFF | TGTGCCAGTAGTACACGGGGAGAGGGCACTGAAGCTTTCTTT | - | - | TRBV19 | 14 | TRBJ1-1
CASSLGLPETQYF | TGCGCCAGCAGCTTGGGACTTCCGGAGACCCAGTACTTC | - | - | TRBV5-1 | 13 | TRBJ2-5
CASSETIAYRTDTQYF | TGTGCCAGCAGCGAGACTATAGCTTATCGCACAGATACGCAGTATTTT | - | - | TRBV7-9 | 16 | TRBJ2-3
CAISESPGQGFYGYTF | TGTGCCATCAGTGAGTCACCGGGACAGGGATTTTATGGCTACACCTTC | - | TRBD1 | TRBV10-3 | 16 | TRBJ1-2
CASRRSGTGSGELFF | TGCGCCAGCAGGCGCAGCGGGACAGGTTCCGGGGAGCTGTTTTTT | - | - | TRBV4-1 | 15 | TRBJ2-2
CASSLQVQPQHF | TGTGCCAGCAGTTTACAGGTTCAGCCCCAGCATTTT | once | - | TRBV28 | 12 | TRBJ1-5
CASSSAGGTSYEQYF | TGTGCCAGCAGTTCCGCGGGGGGAACCTCCTACGAGCAGTACTTC | - | TRBD2 | TRBV28 | 15 | TRBJ2-7
CASSQGGLHSYEQYF | TGCGCCAGCAGCCAAGGGGGACTCCACTCCTACGAGCAGTACTTC | - | - | TRBV4-1 | 15 | TRBJ2-7
CASSKANRGCSYEQYF | TGTGCCAGCAGCAAAGCGAACAGGGGGTGCTCCTACGAGCAGTACTTC | - | - | TRBV21-1 | 16 | TRBJ2-7
CASSQDVTVYGYTF | TGTGCCAGCAGCCAAGATGTAACGGTTTATGGCTACACCTTC | - | - | TRBV4-2 | 14 | TRBJ1-2
CASSPLRLAGVSDTQYF | TGTGCCAGCAGCCCCCTCAGACTAGCGGGAGTCTCAGATACGCAGTATTTT | - | TRBD2 | TRBV7-2 | 17 | TRBJ2-3